One and the same sample provided the 11 T cell receptor beta chains below, sequenced in a study of T cells in localized non-small cell lung cancer. Using immunoSEQ multiplex PCR, the repertoire was profiled, and TCRdb retains in-frame clones only, with some absent. In the table there are 25,000 to 35,000 clones, over 80% of which are singletons. The starting material was peripheral blood, obtained before any cancer treatment. Receptor source: a female donor older than 55 with stage I lung adenocarcinoma.

V is TRBV6-1 and J is TRBJ1-3; 9 bases map to TRBD1. Germline-derived CDR1 and CDR2 are MNHNS and SASEGT. V lost 8 bases and J lost 8; bases outside the gene matches: 10. CDR3 size: 14 residues. This CDR3 reads CASGDYRGQHTIYF. The CDR3 nucleotides are TGTGCCAGCGGCGATTACAGGGGGCAACACACCATATATTTT.

The rearrangement joins TRBV15 to TRBJ2-7, with 9 bases fitting TRBD2. CDR3 length equals 15 residues. The V gene end was trimmed by 1 base and the J gene end by 4 bases; junction bases not matched to a gene: 5. Germline loops: CDR1 LNHNV, CDR2 YYDKDF (reference sequence). The CDR3 bases are TGTGCCACCAGCAGAGGTGGGCTAGCGGGATACGAGCAGTACTTC. Encoded protein: CATSRGGLAGYEQYF.

This chain joins TRBV7-2 and TRBJ2-3; D ambiguous. The germline CDR1 and CDR2 sequences are SGHTA and FQGNSA. The V gene lost 5 bases and the J gene lost 6 bases, with 15 bases spanning the gap. This CDR3 region has 14 residues. The CDR3 loop reads CASSATGVRDTQYF. As DNA, the CDR3 is TGTGCCAGCAGCGCTACTGGGGTGAGGGATACGCAGTATTTT.

This chain links TRBV2 with TRBJ2-7; TRBD1 aligns across 7 bases. Trimming took 7 bases from V and 5 from J; bases not matched to a gene: 8. CDR3 length equals 13 residues. Germline V gene data show CDR1 as SNHLY and CDR2 as FYNNEI. The CDR3 DNA reads TGTGCCAGCATTGGACAGGTGTCCCACGAGCAGTACTTC. It specifies CASIGQVSHEQYF.

This clone was recorded once. The chain recombines TRBV11-2 with TRBJ1-1, with D tentatively TRBD1 (5 bases). The germline V and J ends were trimmed by 4 bases and 7 bases, with 13 bases remaining between them. This CDR3 is 13 amino acids long. Germline V gene sequence: CDR1 SGHAT, CDR2 FQNNGV. Here the CDR3 reads CASSSGRGGEAFF. CDR3 coding DNA: TGTGCCAGCAGCTCCGGGAGGGGCGGTGAAGCTTTCTTT.

The chain couples TRBV2 to TRBJ1-2; no clear D. V dropped 3 bases and J dropped 5 bases, with 7 bases sitting between them. CDR3 length: 12 residues. Germline V gene sequence: CDR1 SNHLY, CDR2 FYNNEI. The chain's CDR3 is CASSDLDYGYTF. In DNA, the CDR3 is TGTGCCAGCAGTGATTTGGATTATGGCTACACCTTC. Together with reference TRBV2 and TRBJ1-2, the CDR3 gives the full variable domain: EPEVTQTPSHQVTQMGQEVILRCVPISNHLYFYWYRQILGQKVEFLVSFYNNEISEKSEIFDDQFSVERPDGSNFTLKIRSTKLEDSAMYFCASSDLDYGYTFGSGTRLTVV.

The rearrangement joins TRBV6-6 to TRBJ2-3; TRBD2 agrees at 7 bases. Trimming at V came to 6 bases and at J to 0 bases, leaving 6 bases not matched to a gene. The V gene's germline CDR1 is MNHNY and CDR2 SVGAGI (reference sequence). The CDR3 spans 15 residues. CDR3 sequence reads: CASSQGLGSTDTQYF. Here the CDR3 DNA reads TGTGCCAGCAGCCAAGGACTAGGAAGCACAGATACGCAGTATTTT.

This chain joins TRBV5-6 and TRBJ1-2, with 10 bases aligning to TRBD1. The germline CDR1 and CDR2 sequences are SGHDT and YYEEEE. This CDR3 has 16 residues. After removal of 0 bases from V and 1 base from J, the junction contained 3 bases not matched to a gene. The CDR3 bases are TGTGCCAGCAGCTTGGTGGGGACAGGGGATAACTATGGCTACACCTTC. This gives the protein CASSLVGTGDNYGYTF. Full variable domain (outside the CDR3, taken from reference TRBV5-6 and TRBJ1-2): DAGVTQSPTHLIKTRGQQVTLRCSPKSGHDTVSWYQQALGQGPQFIFQYYEEEERQRGNFPDRFSGHQFPNYSSELNVNALLLGDSALYLCASSLVGTGDNYGYTFGSGTRLTVV.

The chain joins TRBV7-3 to TRBJ2-5; 11 bases map to TRBD1. In germline, CDR1 is SGHTA, CDR2 FQGTGA. The junction had 8 bases not matched to a gene; V was cut back by 1 base and J by 7 bases. The CDR3 has 16 residues. CDR3 sequence: CASSLNPGQGGGTQYF. The CDR3 DNA reads TGTGCCAGCAGCTTAAATCCGGGACAGGGGGGAGGGACCCAGTACTTC.

This rearrangement joins TRBV28 to TRBJ2-7; the match to TRBD1 covers 8 bases. V was clipped by 5 bases and J by 7 bases; unmatched bases: 10. The CDR3 length is 14 residues. CDR1 MDHEN and CDR2 SYDVKM come from the germline V gene. In DNA, the CDR3 is TGTGCCAGCAGTCTCAGAACAGGGGGTGGAGAGCAGTACTTC. This gives the protein CASSLRTGGGEQYF.

V and J are TRBV2 and TRBJ1-5; the D gene is possibly TRBD1 (6 bases). Germline V gene data show CDR1 as SNHLY and CDR2 as FYNNEI. The V end was cut by 5 bases, the J end by 4 bases, with 12 bases between. There are 14 residues in the CDR3. CDR3 sequence reads: CASSPGHPNQPQHF. CDR3 DNA: TGTGCCAGCAGTCCGGGACACCCAAATCAGCCCCAGCATTTT.